These 14 T cell receptor beta chains originate from one sample sequenced in a study of cytomegalovirus exposure and HLA in healthy donors. Primers included in the PCR were 60 Vbeta and 13 Jbeta primers. Sequencing used immunoSEQ multiplex PCR; TCRdb keeps in-frame clones, though not all of them. The repertoire includes a few hundred thousand clones, 75% to 90% of them detected once, and more than 0.3% sits in the top ten. Sequenced: PBMCs. These receptors came from a girl aged 2-10 years in good health and CMV-seronegative.

This clone has just one count. V usage is TRBV2 and J usage is TRBJ1-2; TRBD1 matches at 9 bases. The CDR3 runs 14 residues. The J segment lost 7 bases and the V segment lost 5 bases, leaving 8 bases of the junction unmatched. The germline V gene has CDR1 SNHLY and CDR2 FYNNEI. This chain's CDR3 is CASSSDRGGGGYTF. The DNA for the CDR3 is TGTGCCAGCAGTTCGGACAGGGGAGGCGGTGGCTACACCTTC.

The CDR3 loop reads CASSFQRGGATQYF. CDR3 nucleotide sequence: TGTGCCAGCAGCTTTCAGCGGGGGGGCGCTACGCAGTATTTT. The chain carries TRBV7-2 and TRBJ2-3; TRBD2 matches 10 bases. The CDR3 contains 14 residues. The trim removed 3 bases at V and 8 bases at J, leaving 5 bases unmatched. Germline loops: CDR1 SGHTA, CDR2 FQGNSA.

This chain connects TRBV29-1 to TRBJ2-5, with 7 bases identical to TRBD1. CDR3 length: 14 residues. Germline V CDR1 and CDR2: SQVTM, ANQGSEA. V was clipped by 6 bases and J by 0 bases; unmatched bases: 7. CDR3 DNA sequence: TGCAGCGTCCCGGACAGGCTGTACCAAGAGACCCAGTACTTC. This codes for CSVPDRLYQETQYF.

V usage is TRBV5-1 and J usage is TRBJ2-7; a possible D gene is TRBD2 (5 bases). This CDR3 region has 15 residues. Germline CDR1 reads SGHRS; CDR2 reads YFSETQ. V was shortened by 6 bases and J by 0 bases, with 16 bases between the two germline ends. The CDR3 coding sequence is TGCGCCAGCACCAAGGGAGCGGTGAGCTCCTACGAGCAGTACTTC. This sequence encodes CASTKGAVSSYEQYF.

This clone was detected only once. The rearrangement joins TRBV5-8 to TRBJ2-1, with D perhaps TRBD1 (6 bases). This CDR3 is 12 amino acids long. Looked up from germline, CDR1 is SGHTS and CDR2 is YDEGEE. The V gene lost 5 bases and the J gene lost 14 bases, with 17 bases spanning the gap. CDR3 bases: TGTGCCAGCAGGCTGCCTGGTGCAGGGGAGTTCTTC. Amino acid sequence: CASRLPGAGEFF.

This clone was observed a handful of times. This chain's CDR3 is CAWRNLGLSSDLFF. The CDR3 coding sequence is TGTGCCTGGAGGAACCTGGGACTCAGCTCGGATTTGTTTTTT. This chain links TRBV30 with TRBJ1-4; D might be TRBD1 (5 bases). Between the trimmed V and J ends, which lost 3 bases and 15 bases, there was a span of 23 bases. The CDR3 length is 14 residues. CDR1 GTSNPN and CDR2 SVGIG come from the germline V gene (reference sequence).

The chain carries TRBV4-1 and TRBJ2-2, with TRBD2 matching over 7 bases. Trimming cost V 7 bases and J 2 bases; bases outside gene matches: 10. Per germline, CDR1 MGHRA and CDR2 YSYEKL. The CDR3 is 16 amino acids. The CDR3 DNA reads as TGCGCCAGCACAGGGTCTAGCGGTAATAACACCGGGGAGCTGTTTTTT. Its protein is CASTGSSGNNTGELFF.

This sequence joins TRBV29-1 and TRBJ1-2, with D perhaps TRBD1 (5 bases). Trimming cost V 5 bases and J 3 bases, with 10 bases left between them. The CDR3 is 12 amino acids. CDR1 and CDR2 (germline): SQVTM, ANQGSEA. The CDR3 DNA sequence: TGCAGCGTTTTGGGGGGGGACTATGGCTACACCTTC. Translated, it gives CSVLGGDYGYTF.

This chain joins TRBV27 and TRBJ2-7, with D hard to call. Germline loops: CDR1 MNHEY, CDR2 SMNVEV (reference sequence). Trimming stripped 6 bases from V and 3 bases from J, with 12 bases between. The CDR3 is 13 residues long. The DNA of the CDR3 is TGTGCCAGCAGACCGTCCAGGAACTACGAGCAGTACTTC. Amino acid sequence: CASRPSRNYEQYF.

This clone was seen a handful of times. This chain uses TRBV5-5 with TRBJ2-1; D uncertain. V was shortened by 2 bases and J by 3 bases, with 18 bases between the two germline ends. The germline V gene has CDR1 SGHKS and CDR2 YYEKEE (reference sequence). The CDR3 extends over 17 amino acids. The CDR3 DNA reads TGTGCCAGCAGCTTTGATGTAGGCGGATCCTTCTACAATGAGCAGTTCTTC. Its protein product is CASSFDVGGSFYNEQFF.

The chain joins TRBV28 to TRBJ2-3, with 8 bases fitting TRBD1. In germline, CDR1 is MDHEN, CDR2 SYDVKM. The CDR3 has 14 amino acids. With 3 bases clipped from V and 5 bases from J, the junction kept 4 bases outside the gene matches. The CDR3 DNA sequence: TGTGCCAGCAGTTTCCAGGGGGCTGGAGATACGCAGTATTTT. Translated: CASSFQGAGDTQYF.

This chain joins TRBV7-9 and TRBJ1-1, with D uncertain. V gave up 0 bases and J gave up 1 base, with 12 bases separating them. This CDR3 region has 16 residues. CDR1 is SEHNR and CDR2 is FQNEAQ in the germline V gene (reference sequence). The CDR3 region is CASSLAYATSNTEAFF. In nucleotides, the CDR3 is TGTGCCAGCAGCTTAGCCTATGCCACCTCGAACACTGAAGCTTTCTTT. Looking up the rest from reference TRBV7-9 and TRBJ1-1 gives the full variable domain: DTGVSQNPRHKITKRGQNVTFRCDPISEHNRLYWYRQTLGQGPEFLTYFQNEAQLEKSRLLSDRFSAERPKGSFSTLEIQRTEQGDSAMYLCASSLAYATSNTEAFFGQGTRLTVV.

The genes are TRBV5-1 and TRBJ2-2, with a possible D match to TRBD1 (5 bases). Trimming left V 5 bases short and J 4 bases short, with 12 bases between. In germline, CDR1 is SGHRS, CDR2 YFSETQ. The CDR3 is made up of 14 amino acids. Here the CDR3 reads CASRTQGTTGELFF. In DNA form, the CDR3 reads TGCGCCAGCAGGACCCAGGGTACCACCGGGGAGCTGTTTTTT.

This clone turned up a few times. The gene calls are TRBV5-1 and TRBJ2-7; 9 positions match TRBD1. There are 14 residues in the CDR3. The germline CDR1 and CDR2 sequences are SGHRS and YFSETQ. V was pared by 2 bases and J by 4 bases, with 4 bases of the junction left unmatched. The CDR3 region is CASSFVDRGYEQYF. CDR3 bases: TGCGCCAGCAGCTTCGTTGACAGGGGGTACGAGCAGTACTTC. The entire variable domain, with the rest obtained from reference TRBV5-1 and TRBJ2-7, is as follows: KAGVTQTPRYLIKTRGQQVTLSCSPISGHRSVSWYQQTPGQGLQFLFEYFSETQRNKGNFPGRFSGRQFSNSRSEMNVSTLELGDSALYLCASSFVDRGYEQYFGPGTRLTVT.